This T cell receptor (beta chain) was recovered during a study of CXCR3-negative and CXCR3-positive naive CD8 T cells. Study-level findings and limits: For memory CD8+ cells diversity was much lower, but both naive subsets had comparably high diversity. TRBV-TRBJ usage matched between naive CXCR3-negative and CXCR3-positive cells but not between memory cells.

A word on this clonotype: As yet, its antigen is unknown.

CDR1 SSHAT and CDR2 FNYEAQ come from the germline V gene (reference sequence). The CDR3 runs 18 residues. UMI-labeled 5' RACE yielded the TRB cDNA libraries. TCRdb re-called the 5' RACE reads; every CDR3 protein appears as one record, without DNA. Reported are around 50,000 distinct CDR3 sequences; the ten largest clones contain 2.5%. Material: naive CXCR3- CD8+ T cells from blood. Indicated subset: CD45RO-CCR7+CD27+CD95- naive CD8+ T cells lacking CXCR3 (TNR3-). The chain links TRBV7-7 to TRBJ2-5; no DNA is available, so the TRBD1 call from TCRdb remains unchecked. The source is a human donor in good health. Some clones in this sample may be carry-over from other donors' samples. The CDR3 region is CASSAGQGVTPFQGDQYF.